This T cell receptor beta chain was identified during a study of T-cell reconstitution after alpha-beta-depleted transplantation in children. Whole-study results and caveats: It was surviving recipient T cells and thymic progenitors that gave some patients high TCRbeta diversity at day 60. One year after transplant, T-cell counts and diversity came mostly from newly produced T cells.

The CDR3 consists of 14 residues. The authors prepared the TCRbeta library with unique molecular identifiers. Each CDR3 protein is one row after TCRdb ran MiXCR on the PCR reads. This sample carries some 150,000 distinct CDR3 sequences, 8% to 10% of them seen once, and the ten largest clones take 15% to 20%. Points on this clonotype: The antigen is unknown.

This material consisted of PBMCs, mostly from graft donor cells, taken 180 days after TCRalphabeta/CD19-depleted stem cell transplant. The clonotype was recovered from a female patient aged 2 to 10 who had a stem cell transplant for congenital amegakaryocytic thrombocytopenia, so the T cells may come from the graft donor. The chain couples TRBV21-1 to TRBJ2-1; the table names TRBD1, a call not compared with the DNA. TRBV21-1 is described as a pseudogene. CDR3 sequence: CASNLPRDRVAQFF. DNA of the CDR3: TGTGCCAGCAACCTCCCCCGGGACAGGGTTGCGCAGTTCTTC.